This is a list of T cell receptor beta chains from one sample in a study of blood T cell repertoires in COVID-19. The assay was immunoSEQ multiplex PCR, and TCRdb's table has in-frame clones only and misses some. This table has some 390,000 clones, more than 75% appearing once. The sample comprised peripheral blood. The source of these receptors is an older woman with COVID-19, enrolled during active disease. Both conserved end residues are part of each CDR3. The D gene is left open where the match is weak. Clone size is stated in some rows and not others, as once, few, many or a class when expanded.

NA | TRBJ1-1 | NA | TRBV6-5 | TGTGCCAGCAGAGTGTGGGGGGTGAACACTGAAGCTTTCTTT | CASRVWGVNTEAFF
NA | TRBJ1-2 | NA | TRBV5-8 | TGTGCCAGCAGCTCCCCGGACAGAACGCTTTACTATGGCTACACCTTC | CASSSPDRTLYYGYTF
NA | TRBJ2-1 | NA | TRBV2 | TGTGCCAGCAGTGAAGTTGGTCGGTTCCTTGAGCAGTTCTTC | CASSEVGRFLEQFF
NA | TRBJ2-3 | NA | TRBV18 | TGTGCCAGCTCACCCCGGGAGAACGCAGGAGATACGCAGTATTTT | CASSPRENAGDTQYF
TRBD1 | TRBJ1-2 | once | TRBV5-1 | TGCGCCAGCAGCTCTCAAACAGGGGCGGGAGGCTACACCTTC | CASSSQTGAGGYTF
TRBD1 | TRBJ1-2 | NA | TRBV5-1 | TGCGCCAGCAGCCTGCAGGGACAGGCTTATAACTATGGCTACACCTTC | CASSLQGQAYNYGYTF
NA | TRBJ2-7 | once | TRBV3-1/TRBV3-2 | TGTGCCAGCACCCCGGGCCCAGGGGTTTACGAGCAGTACTTC | CASTPGPGVYEQYF
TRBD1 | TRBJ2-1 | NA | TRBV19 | TGTGCCAGTAGTTCCTGGGGGACAGGGGGCGATCTATCTGAGCAGTTCTTC | CASSSWGTGGDLSEQFF
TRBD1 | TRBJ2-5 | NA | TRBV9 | TGTGCCAGCAGCGTAACAGGGGGCGTAGAGACCCAGTACTTC | CASSVTGGVETQYF
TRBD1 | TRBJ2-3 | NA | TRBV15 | TGTGCCACCAGCAGCACAGGGGGCATGGATACGCAGTATTTT | CATSSTGGMDTQYF
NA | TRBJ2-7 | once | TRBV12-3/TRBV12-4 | TGTGCCAGCAGTTTAGCGGGGGGCTACGAGCAGTACTTC | CASSLAGGYEQYF
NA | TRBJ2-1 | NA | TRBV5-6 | TGTGCCAGCAGCGCACAGGGATCCGCACTTCACAATGAGCAGTTCTTC | CASSAQGSALHNEQFF
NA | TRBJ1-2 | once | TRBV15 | TGTGCCACCAGGGCTGAATTGAACTATGGCTACACCTTC | CATRAELNYGYTF
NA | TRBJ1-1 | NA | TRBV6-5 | TGTGCCAGCCAAACAGCGAACACTGAAGCTTTCTTT | CASQTANTEAFF
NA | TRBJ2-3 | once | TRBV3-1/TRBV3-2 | TGTGCCAGCAGCCAAGATACGGGATACCGCCGGGGTACGCAGTATTTT | CASSQDTGYRRGTQYF
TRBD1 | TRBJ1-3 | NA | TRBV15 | TGTGCCACGGGGGACAGGGCAAGATGGGGAAACACCATATATTTT | CATGDRARWGNTIYF
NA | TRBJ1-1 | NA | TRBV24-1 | TGTGCCACCAGTGAGGGCCAGGAGAGGGCTGAAGCTTTCTTT | CATSEGQERAEAFF
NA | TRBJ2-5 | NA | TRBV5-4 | TGTGCCAGCACGATAAGGGGAGAGACCCAGTACTTC | CASTIRGETQYF
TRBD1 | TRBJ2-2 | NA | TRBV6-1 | TGTGCCAGCAGTGACCAGGGGGCGTTCACCGGGGAGCTGTTTTTT | CASSDQGAFTGELFF
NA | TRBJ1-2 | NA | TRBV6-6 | TGTGCCAGCAGTTACGGGACTCCGTATGGCTACACCTTC | CASSYGTPYGYTF
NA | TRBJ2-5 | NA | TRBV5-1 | TGCGCCAGCAGCGCTCAGGGGACGGAGACCCAGTACTTC | CASSAQGTETQYF
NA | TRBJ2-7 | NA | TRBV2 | TGTGCCAGCAGTGTGGAGTCCTACGAGCAGTACTTC | CASSVESYEQYF
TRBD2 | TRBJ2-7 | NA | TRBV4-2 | TGTGCCAGCAGCCAAAGAGGACTAGCGGGGACCTACGAGCAGTACTTC | CASSQRGLAGTYEQYF
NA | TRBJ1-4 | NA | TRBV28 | TGTGCCAGCAGTCACTCAGGGAATTTGGAAAAACTGTTTTTT | CASSHSGNLEKLFF
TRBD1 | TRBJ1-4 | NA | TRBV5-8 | TGTGCCAGCAGCTTCGGGACAGGGATGAGTGAAAAACTGTTTTTT | CASSFGTGMSEKLFF
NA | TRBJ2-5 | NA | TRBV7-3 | TGTGCCAGCAGCCGGACGCCCCGGGGAGGGACCCAGTACTTC | CASSRTPRGGTQYF
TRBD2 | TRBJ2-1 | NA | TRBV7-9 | TGTGCCAGCAGCTGGGGGGGTTACAATGAGCAGTTCTTC | CASSWGGYNEQFF
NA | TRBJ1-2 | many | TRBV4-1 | TGCGCCAGCAGCCAAGTCCAGGGGACCAACTATGGCTACACCTTC | CASSQVQGTNYGYTF
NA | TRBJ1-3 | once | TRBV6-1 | TGTGCCAGCAGTGCAGAGATGACAGGTCTTTTTCGAAACACCATATATTTT | CASSAEMTGLFRNTIYF
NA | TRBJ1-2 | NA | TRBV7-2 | TGTGCCAGCAGCTTAGGCATAGCAACAGGCTACACCTTC | CASSLGIATGYTF
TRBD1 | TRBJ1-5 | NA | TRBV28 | TGTGCCAGCACCGGAGCAGGGGGTCAGCCCCAGCATTTT | CASTGAGGQPQHF
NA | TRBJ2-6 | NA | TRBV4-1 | TGCGCCAGCAGGGTGGGGCGGGGCGCCAAGTCTGGGGCCAACGTCCTGACTTTC | CASRVGRGAKSGANVLTF
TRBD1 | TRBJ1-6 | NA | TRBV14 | TGTGCCAGCAGCCAAGATCTGGGACAGCATAATTCACCCCTCCACTTT | CASSQDLGQHNSPLHF
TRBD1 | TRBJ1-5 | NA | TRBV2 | TGTGCCAGCAGCGAGGACAGGGGTAGGTTTCAGCCCCAGCATTTT | CASSEDRGRFQPQHF
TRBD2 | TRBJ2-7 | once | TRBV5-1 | TGCGCCAGCAGCTTACTGGCGGGGGTACGCGAGCAGTACTTC | CASSLLAGVREQYF
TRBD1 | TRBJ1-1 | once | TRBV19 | TGTGCCAGTACCGCCGACAGGGCGAACACTGAAGCTTTCTTT | CASTADRANTEAFF
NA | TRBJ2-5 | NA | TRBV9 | TGTGCCAGCAGCGTGAGAAGCCAAGAGACCCAGTACTTC | CASSVRSQETQYF
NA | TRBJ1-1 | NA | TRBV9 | TGTGCCAGCAGCGGGGGCAGCTTTGATACTGAAGCTTTCTTT | CASSGGSFDTEAFF
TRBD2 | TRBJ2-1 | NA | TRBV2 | TGTGCCAGCAGGCCGCGGGTAGCGGGGGGCGGTGAGCAGTTCTTC | CASRPRVAGGGEQFF
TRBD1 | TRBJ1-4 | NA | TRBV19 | TGTGCCAGTACCCTCTTCGGGACAGGGGATGAAAAACTGTTTTTT | CASTLFGTGDEKLFF
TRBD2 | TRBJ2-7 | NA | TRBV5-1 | TGCGCCAGCAGCCCGCTAGCGGGGGGACCCCCGGAGCAGTACTTC | CASSPLAGGPPEQYF
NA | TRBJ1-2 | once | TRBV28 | TGTGCCAGCAGTTTGCTGGGGGCTCGAGGCTACACCTTC | CASSLLGARGYTF
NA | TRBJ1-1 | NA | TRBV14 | TGTGCCAGCAGCCCCACCGGGACACCTAACACTGAAGCTTTCTTT | CASSPTGTPNTEAFF
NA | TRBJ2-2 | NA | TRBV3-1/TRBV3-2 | TGTGCCAGCAGCCAAGGACGGGGTAACACCGGGGAGCTGTTTTTT | CASSQGRGNTGELFF
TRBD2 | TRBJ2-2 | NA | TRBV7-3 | TGTGCCAGCAGCTTAACGACTAGCGGAAGTACCGGGGAGCTGTTTTTT | CASSLTTSGSTGELFF
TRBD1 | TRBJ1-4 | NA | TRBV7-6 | TGTGCCAGCAGCTTAGGTGGACAGGGTGGTGAAAAACTGTTTTTT | CASSLGGQGGEKLFF
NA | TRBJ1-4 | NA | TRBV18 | TGTGCCAGCTCAAGGCAGGGTCGGGAAAAACTGTTTTTT | CASSRQGREKLFF
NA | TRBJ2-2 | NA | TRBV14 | TGTGCCAGCAGCCCAGTTTATACCGGGGAGCTGTTTTTT | CASSPVYTGELFF
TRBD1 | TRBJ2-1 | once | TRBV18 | TGTGCCAGCGACCTGGGACAGAACAATGAGCAGTTCTTC | CASDLGQNNEQFF
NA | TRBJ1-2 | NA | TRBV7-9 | TGTGCCAGCAGCTTCGACAGGAACTACTATGGCTACACCTTC | CASSFDRNYYGYTF
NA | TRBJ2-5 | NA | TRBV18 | TGTGCCAGCTCACCACCTTCCGGTAGAGAGACCCAGTACTTC | CASSPPSGRETQYF
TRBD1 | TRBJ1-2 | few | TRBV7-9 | TGTGCCAGCAGCTCGACAGGGGGCAAGTCGAATGGCTACACCTTC | CASSSTGGKSNGYTF
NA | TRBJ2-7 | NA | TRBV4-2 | TGTGCCAGCAGCCAAGAACCAGGTGACAGCTCCTACGAGCAGTACTTC | CASSQEPGDSSYEQYF
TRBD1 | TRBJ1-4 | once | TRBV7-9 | TGTGCCAGCAGCCAAGGGGACAGTTGGGCTAATGAAAAACTGTTTTTT | CASSQGDSWANEKLFF
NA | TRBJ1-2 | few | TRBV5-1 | TGCGCCAGCAGCTTGGGCAGTGGCTACACCTTC | CASSLGSGYTF